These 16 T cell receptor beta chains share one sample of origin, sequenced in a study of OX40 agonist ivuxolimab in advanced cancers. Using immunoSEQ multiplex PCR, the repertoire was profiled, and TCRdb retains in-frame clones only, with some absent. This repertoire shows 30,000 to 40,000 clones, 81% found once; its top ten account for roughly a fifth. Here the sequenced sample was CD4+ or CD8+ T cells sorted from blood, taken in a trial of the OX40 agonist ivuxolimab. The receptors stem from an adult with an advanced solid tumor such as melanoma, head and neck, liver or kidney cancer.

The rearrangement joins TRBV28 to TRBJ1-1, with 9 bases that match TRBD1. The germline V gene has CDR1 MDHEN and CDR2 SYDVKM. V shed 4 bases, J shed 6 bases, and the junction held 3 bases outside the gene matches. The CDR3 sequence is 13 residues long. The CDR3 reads CASSWTGESEAFF. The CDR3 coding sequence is TGTGCCAGCAGTTGGACAGGGGAGTCTGAAGCTTTCTTT.

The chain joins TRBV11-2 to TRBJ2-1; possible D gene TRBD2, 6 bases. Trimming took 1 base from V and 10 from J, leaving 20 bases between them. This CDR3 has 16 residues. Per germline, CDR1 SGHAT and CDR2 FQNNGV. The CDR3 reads CASSLVYSAGNSEQFF. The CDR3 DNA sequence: TGTGCCAGCAGCTTAGTTTACTCTGCGGGAAACAGCGAGCAGTTCTTC.

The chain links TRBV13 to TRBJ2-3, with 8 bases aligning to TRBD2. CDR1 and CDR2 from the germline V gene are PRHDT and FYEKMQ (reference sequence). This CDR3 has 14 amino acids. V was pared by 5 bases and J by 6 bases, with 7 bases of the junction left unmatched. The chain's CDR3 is CASSLGRAPDTQYF. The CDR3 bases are TGTGCCAGCAGCCTCGGGAGGGCCCCCGATACGCAGTATTTT.

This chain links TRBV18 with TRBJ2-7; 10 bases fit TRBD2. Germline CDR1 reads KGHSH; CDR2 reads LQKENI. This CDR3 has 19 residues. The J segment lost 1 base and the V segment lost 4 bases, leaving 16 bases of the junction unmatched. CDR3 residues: CASSRDARLAGGSSYEQYF. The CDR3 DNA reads TGTGCCAGCTCACGGGACGCCCGATTAGCGGGAGGTAGTTCCTACGAGCAGTACTTC.

DNA of the CDR3: TGTGCCAGCAGCTTAGAAGCGGGAGGGCCCGGGGAGCTGTTTTTT. It translates to CASSLEAGGPGELFF. The rearrangement uses TRBV7-2 and TRBJ2-2, with 10 bases identical to TRBD2. Germline V gene sequence: CDR1 SGHTA, CDR2 FQGNSA. V trimming: 1 base; J trimming: 6 bases; junction bases outside the gene matches: 2. This CDR3 contains 15 residues.

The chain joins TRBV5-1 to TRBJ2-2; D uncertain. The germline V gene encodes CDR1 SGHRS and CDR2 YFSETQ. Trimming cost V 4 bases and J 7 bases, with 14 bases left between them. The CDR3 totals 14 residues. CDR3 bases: TGCGCCAGCAGCCTTAACTCACCCCTCGGGGAGCTGTTTTTT. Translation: CASSLNSPLGELFF.

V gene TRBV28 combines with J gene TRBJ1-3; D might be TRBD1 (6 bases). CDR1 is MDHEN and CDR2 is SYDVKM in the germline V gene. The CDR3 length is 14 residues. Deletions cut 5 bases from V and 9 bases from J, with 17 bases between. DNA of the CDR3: TGTGCCAGCAGTCTCCGGGACACCAGGAGCACCATATATTTT. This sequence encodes CASSLRDTRSTIYF.

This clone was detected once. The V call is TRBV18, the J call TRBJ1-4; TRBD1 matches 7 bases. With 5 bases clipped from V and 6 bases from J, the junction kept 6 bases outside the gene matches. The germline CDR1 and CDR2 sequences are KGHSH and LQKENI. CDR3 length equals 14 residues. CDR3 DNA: TGTGCCAGCTCAACACGAGGGGGCTATGAAAAACTGTTTTTT. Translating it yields CASSTRGGYEKLFF.

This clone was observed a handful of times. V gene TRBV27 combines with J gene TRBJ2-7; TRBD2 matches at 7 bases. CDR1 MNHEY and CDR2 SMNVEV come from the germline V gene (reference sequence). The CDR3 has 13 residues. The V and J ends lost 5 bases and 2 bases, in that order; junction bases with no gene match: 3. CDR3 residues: CASSLAVTYEQYF. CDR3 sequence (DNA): TGTGCCAGCAGTCTAGCGGTGACCTACGAGCAGTACTTC.

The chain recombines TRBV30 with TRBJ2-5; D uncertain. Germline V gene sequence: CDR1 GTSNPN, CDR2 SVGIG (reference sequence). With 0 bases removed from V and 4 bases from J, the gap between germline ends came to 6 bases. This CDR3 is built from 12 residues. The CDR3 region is CAWSVGLETQYF. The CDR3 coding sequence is TGTGCCTGGAGTGTGGGGTTAGAGACCCAGTACTTC.

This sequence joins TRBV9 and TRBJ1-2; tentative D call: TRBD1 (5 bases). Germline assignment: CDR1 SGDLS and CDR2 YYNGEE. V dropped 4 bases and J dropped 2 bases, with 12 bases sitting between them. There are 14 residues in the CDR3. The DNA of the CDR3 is TGTGCCAGCAGCACCCGGACAAGCAACTATGGCTACACCTTC. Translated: CASSTRTSNYGYTF.

CDR3 amino acids: CASSLVGTAEEKLFF. CDR3 coding DNA: TGTGCCAGCAGCTTAGTGGGGACAGCGGAGGAAAAACTGTTTTTT. The chain links TRBV7-9 to TRBJ1-4, with 7 bases that match TRBD1. The CDR3 totals 15 residues. Trimming cost V 1 base and J 8 bases; bases outside gene matches: 7. CDR1 and CDR2 from the germline V gene are SEHNR and FQNEAQ (reference sequence).

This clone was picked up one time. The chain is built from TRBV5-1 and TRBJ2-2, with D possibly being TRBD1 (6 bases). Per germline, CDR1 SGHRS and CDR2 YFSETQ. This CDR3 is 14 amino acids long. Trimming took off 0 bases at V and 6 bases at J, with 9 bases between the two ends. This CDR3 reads CASSLDQGPGELFF. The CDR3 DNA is TGCGCCAGCAGCTTGGATCAGGGGCCCGGGGAGCTGTTTTTT.

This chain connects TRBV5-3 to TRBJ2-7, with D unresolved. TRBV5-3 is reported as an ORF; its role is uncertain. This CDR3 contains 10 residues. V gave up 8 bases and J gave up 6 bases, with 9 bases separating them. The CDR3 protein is CASRSTEQYF. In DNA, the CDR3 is TGTGCCAGCAGATCCACCGAGCAGTACTTC.

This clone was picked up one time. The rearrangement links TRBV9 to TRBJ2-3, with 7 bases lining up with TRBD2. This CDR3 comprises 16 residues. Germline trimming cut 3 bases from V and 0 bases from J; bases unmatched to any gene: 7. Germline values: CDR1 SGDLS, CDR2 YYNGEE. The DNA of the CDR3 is TGTGCCAGCAGCGCAAATCGGCGGGAGAGCACAGATACGCAGTATTTT. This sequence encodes CASSANRRESTDTQYF.

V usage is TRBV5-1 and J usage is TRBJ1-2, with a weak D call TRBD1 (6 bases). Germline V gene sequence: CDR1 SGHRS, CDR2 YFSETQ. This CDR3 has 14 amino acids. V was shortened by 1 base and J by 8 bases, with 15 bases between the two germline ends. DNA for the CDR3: TGCGCCAGCAGCTTGTATCAGGGGTCGGGCGGCTACACCTTC. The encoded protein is CASSLYQGSGGYTF.